The clone carrying this T cell receptor (beta chain) has a single count. What it binds is unknown. The source of the sample is a study of T cell responses to AZD1222 COVID-19 vaccine. CDR1 and CDR2 from the germline V gene are SGHRS and YFSETQ. The CDR3 has 13 residues. Trimming pared 1 base from V and 4 bases from J, leaving 7 bases between. Produced via immunoSEQ multiplex PCR; TCRdb's table is partial and in-frame only. The sample lists approximately 150,000 clones; roughly 92% were seen once. Study-wide results and limits: Donors in the cohort were predominantly white British and more often female, and clonal diversity was possibly underestimated.

The chain carries TRBV5-1 and TRBJ2-3; D is uncertain. The sequence was collected from an adult in good health. The sequencing used peripheral blood, collected on day 0 of AZD1222 vaccination. The CDR3 here is CASSLPPADTQYF. The CDR3 nucleotides read TGCGCCAGCAGCTTGCCCCCGGCAGATACGCAGTATTTT.